This paragraph reports one TCR beta chain. Its antigen is undetermined. The assay was immunoSEQ multiplex PCR, and TCRdb's table has in-frame clones only and misses some. The sample has about 30,000 clones; 75% to 95% are singletons. The entry originates in a study of OX40 agonist ivuxolimab in advanced cancers. Whole-study findings and limits: In general, CD8+ T cells held more expanded clones than CD4+ did, on average. Some nonresponders additionally presented with little normalized T-cell clonal expansion. Partial responders dosed at 0.1-3.0 mg/kg displayed clonal expansion ranking among the lowest. No antigen was identified for the clonally expanded peripheral T cells.

The CDR3 is 15 amino acids. Trimming took off 5 bases at V and 2 bases at J, with 16 bases between the two ends. Per the germline V gene, CDR1 is SGHDT and CDR2 is YYEEEE. Sequenced here: CD4+ or CD8+ T cells sorted from blood, sampled in a trial of the OX40 agonist ivuxolimab. V gene TRBV5-6 combines with J gene TRBJ2-5, with a weak D call TRBD1 (5 bases). The sequence derives from an adult with an advanced solid tumor such as melanoma, head and neck, liver or kidney cancer. The CDR3 spells CASSHNGHDQETQYF. The DNA for the CDR3 is TGTGCCAGCAGTCACAACGGACACGATCAAGAGACCCAGTACTTC.